Listed below are T cell receptor beta chains from one sample, sequenced in a study of shared clonotypes between healthy human individuals. TCRdb's copy holds only in-frame clones and misses some; the assay was immunoSEQ multiplex PCR. This table has millions of clones, about 95% appearing once. The sequenced sample consisted of naive CD8+ T cells sorted from blood. The receptors come from a young man in good health. The CDR3 runs from the conserved cysteine through the conserved F or W. D genes are given only for firm matches. Size is omitted from some rows. Given values are once, few, many or a class for expanded clones.

clone size | D gene | J gene | V gene | CDR3 protein | CDR3 DNA
- | - | TRBJ1-1 | TRBV21-1 | CASSKMTGGAGNWEAFF | TGTGCCAGCAGCAAAATGACAGGGGGCGCGGGTAATTGGGAAGCTTTCTTT
- | - | TRBJ2-7 | TRBV27 | CASSLSITYEQYF | TGTGCCAGCAGTTTATCGATAACCTACGAGCAGTACTTC
- | TRBD1 | TRBJ2-1 | TRBV28 | CASSLTGVEQFF | TGTGCCAGCAGTCTTACAGGGGTCGAGCAGTTCTTC
- | - | TRBJ2-5 | TRBV11-2 | CASSLLGGQETQYF | TGTGCCAGCAGCCTCCTCGGGGGCCAAGAGACCCAGTACTTC
- | - | TRBJ1-4 | TRBV2 | CASKGMANEKLFF | TGTGCCAGCAAGGGTATGGCTAATGAAAAACTGTTTTTT
- | - | TRBJ1-1 | TRBV19 | CASSIDGETEAFF | TGTGCCAGTAGTATAGATGGGGAGACCGAAGCTTTCTTT
- | - | TRBJ2-3 | TRBV27 | CASRNGGTSTDTQYF | TGTGCCAGCAGAAATGGGGGGACAAGCACAGATACGCAGTATTTT
- | - | TRBJ2-3 | TRBV28 | CASSFRPTDTQYF | TGTGCCAGCAGTTTCCGTCCAACAGATACGCAGTATTTT
- | - | TRBJ2-1 | TRBV7-9 | CASSLAGTHNEQFF | TGTGCCAGCAGCTTAGCCGGGACTCACAATGAGCAGTTCTTC
- | - | TRBJ2-7 | TRBV27 | CASSFDSSYEQYF | TGTGCCAGCAGTTTCGACAGCTCCTACGAGCAGTACTTC
- | - | TRBJ1-1 | TRBV28 | CASSFLVDTEAFF | TGTGCCAGCAGTTTTCTGGTGGACACTGAAGCTTTCTTT
- | TRBD1 | TRBJ2-7 | TRBV6-6 | CASSQGAYEQYF | TGTGCCAGCAGTCAGGGGGCCTACGAGCAGTACTTC
once | TRBD2 | TRBJ2-1 | TRBV7-9 | CASSLWASGGADEQFF | TGTGCCAGCAGCTTATGGGCTAGCGGGGGGGCTGATGAGCAGTTCTTC
- | TRBD2 | TRBJ2-7 | TRBV11-2 | CASSLDLSGGDEQYF | TGTGCCAGCAGCTTAGATTTAAGCGGGGGGGACGAGCAGTACTTC
- | TRBD2 | TRBJ2-7 | TRBV9 | CASSSGVAGGPESYEQYF | TGTGCCAGCAGCTCCGGCGTAGCGGGAGGGCCGGAGTCCTACGAGCAGTACTTC
- | - | TRBJ1-4 | TRBV4-3 | CASSQDRGLNEKLFF | TGCGCCAGCAGCCAAGATAGGGGTTTAAATGAAAAACTGTTTTTT
- | TRBD1 | TRBJ1-1 | TRBV30 | CAGDRGTEAFF | TGTGCCGGGGACAGGGGCACTGAAGCTTTCTTT
few | - | TRBJ1-2 | TRBV19 | CASSIDGTGYTF | TGTGCCAGTAGTATAGATGGGACGGGCTACACCTTC
- | - | TRBJ1-5 | TRBV30 | CAWSIPSQYQPQHF | TGTGCCTGGAGTATCCCATCCCAGTATCAGCCCCAGCATTTT
- | - | TRBJ1-1 | TRBV27 | CASSFIPTGQNTEAFF | TGTGCCAGCAGTTTCATCCCGACAGGTCAGAACACTGAAGCTTTCTTT
- | TRBD2 | TRBJ2-3 | TRBV4-1 | CASSQLGLAGSTDTQYF | TGCGCCAGCAGCCAACTGGGACTAGCGGGTAGCACAGATACGCAGTATTTT
- | - | TRBJ2-5 | TRBV29-1 | CSVELVGGLIPGETQYF | TGCAGCGTTGAATTGGTTGGAGGGCTGATCCCTGGGGAGACCCAGTACTTC
few | TRBD1 | TRBJ2-7 | TRBV27 | CASSPGQGYEQYF | TGTGCCAGCAGTCCCGGACAGGGCTACGAGCAGTACTTC
- | - | TRBJ2-7 | TRBV7-9 | CASSLAPDSSYEQYF | TGTGCCAGCAGCTTAGCACCCGACAGCTCCTACGAGCAGTACTTC
- | - | TRBJ1-5 | TRBV6-1 | CASNEGRSSNQPQHF | TGTGCCAGCAATGAGGGCAGGTCTAGCAATCAGCCCCAGCATTTT
- | - | TRBJ2-7 | TRBV5-1 | CASSSQTVASSYEQYF | TGCGCCAGCAGCTCTCAGACGGTTGCGAGCTCCTACGAGCAGTACTTC
- | - | TRBJ2-7 | TRBV5-1 | CASSLGTNYEQYF | TGCGCCAGCAGCTTGGGCACAAACTACGAGCAGTACTTC
- | - | TRBJ1-2 | TRBV7-8 | CASSLSEGYNYGYTF | TGTGCCAGCAGCTTGAGTGAAGGGTATAACTATGGCTACACCTTC
- | TRBD2 | TRBJ2-1 | TRBV27 | CASSSGTSGNNEQFF | TGTGCCAGCAGTTCCGGGACTAGCGGTAACAATGAGCAGTTCTTC
- | TRBD1 | TRBJ2-2 | TRBV14 | CASSSSDRSITGELFF | TGTGCCAGCAGCAGTTCGGACAGGTCTATTACCGGGGAGCTGTTTTTT
- | - | TRBJ2-7 | TRBV6-5 | CASSSGAEAYEQYF | TGTGCCAGCAGCTCCGGGGCCGAAGCCTACGAGCAGTACTTC
- | - | TRBJ2-3 | TRBV4-1 | CASSQPVEGDTQYF | TGCGCCAGCAGCCAGCCTGTTGAGGGGGATACGCAGTATTTT